This T cell receptor (beta chain) was retrieved from a study of blood T cell repertoires in COVID-19. Study as a whole: From the United States, Italy and Spain came samples of acute and convalescent COVID-19. PBMCs, B-cell-depleted T cells, or T cells were the source of the cDNA or gDNA that made up the material.

Original analysis: By means of reference gene primer amplification, nucleated cell counts were estimated. Sequencing was performed with immunoSEQ multiplex PCR; in TCRdb, only in-frame clones are kept and a portion is missing. That table supplies the V and J calls and clone size; D and trimming were determined from the DNA. The sample holds about 200,000 clones, more than 85% seen once. Seattle's enrolled individuals joined amid active infection and were then monitored longitudinally. V lost 4 bases, J lost 7 bases, and 4 bases stayed unmatched. The CDR3 has 13 amino acids. Germline lookup yields CDR1 SGHAT and CDR2 FQNNGV.

The TCR originated in a man aged 55 to 70 with COVID-19, enrolled during active disease. The chain recombines TRBV11-2 with TRBJ2-4; TRBD1 matches 7 bases. Sequenced: peripheral blood. The CDR3 DNA sequence: TGTGCCAGCAGCTACGACAGGGCCAACATTCAGTACTTC. Amino acid sequence: CASSYDRANIQYF.